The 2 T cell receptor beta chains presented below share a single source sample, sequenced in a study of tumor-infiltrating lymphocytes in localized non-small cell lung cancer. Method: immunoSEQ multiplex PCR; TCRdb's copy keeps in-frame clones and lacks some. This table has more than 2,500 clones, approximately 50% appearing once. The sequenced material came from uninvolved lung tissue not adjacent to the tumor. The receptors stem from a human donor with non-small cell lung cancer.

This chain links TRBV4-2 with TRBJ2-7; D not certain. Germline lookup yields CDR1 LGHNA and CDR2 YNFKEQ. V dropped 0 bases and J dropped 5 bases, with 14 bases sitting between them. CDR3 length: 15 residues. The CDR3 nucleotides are TGTGCCAGCAGCCAAGAGGGGAACAGATTCCACGAGCAGTACTTC. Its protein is CASSQEGNRFHEQYF.

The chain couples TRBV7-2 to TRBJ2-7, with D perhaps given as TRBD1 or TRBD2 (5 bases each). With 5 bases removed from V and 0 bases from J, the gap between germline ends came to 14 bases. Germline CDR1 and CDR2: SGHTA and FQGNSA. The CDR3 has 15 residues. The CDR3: CASSPRGILSYEQYF. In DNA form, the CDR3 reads TGTGCCAGCAGCCCCCGGGGCATCCTCTCCTACGAGCAGTACTTC.